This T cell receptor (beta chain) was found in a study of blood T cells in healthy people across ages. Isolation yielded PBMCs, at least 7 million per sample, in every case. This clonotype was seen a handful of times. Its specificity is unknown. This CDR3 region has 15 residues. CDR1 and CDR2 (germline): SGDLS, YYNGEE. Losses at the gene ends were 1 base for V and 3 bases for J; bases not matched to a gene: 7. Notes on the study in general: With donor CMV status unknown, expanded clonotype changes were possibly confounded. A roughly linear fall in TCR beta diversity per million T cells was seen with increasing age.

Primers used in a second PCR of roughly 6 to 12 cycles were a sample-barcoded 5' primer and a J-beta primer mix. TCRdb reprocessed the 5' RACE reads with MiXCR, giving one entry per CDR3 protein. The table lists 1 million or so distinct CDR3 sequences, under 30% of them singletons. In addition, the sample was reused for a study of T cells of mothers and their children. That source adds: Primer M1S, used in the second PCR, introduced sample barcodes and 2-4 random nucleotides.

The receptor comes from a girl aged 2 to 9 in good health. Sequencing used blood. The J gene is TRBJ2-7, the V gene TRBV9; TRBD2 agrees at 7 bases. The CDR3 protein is CASSVSGREGYEQYF. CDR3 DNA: TGTGCCAGCAGCGTAAGTGGCAGGGAGGGCTACGAGCAGTACTTC.